This T cell receptor (beta chain) was obtained from a study of T cell clonotyping in hematopoietic cell transplantation. Blood collection times were about day -28 and days 30, 100, 180 posttransplant. The assay was immunoSEQ multiplex PCR, and TCRdb's table has in-frame clones only and misses some. Counted here are about 8,000 clones, about 94% occurring once; the ten biggest clones make up around 1.4%. Per germline, CDR1 LNHDA and CDR2 SQIVND (reference sequence). V dropped 3 bases and J dropped 1 base, with 7 bases sitting between them. The CDR3 is 15 residues long. This receptor was taken from a male patient aged 55 to 69 who had an allogeneic stem cell transplant from an unrelated donor, so T cells may come from the graft donor. Some clones in this sample may be carry-over from other donors' samples. Specimen: peripheral blood mononuclear cells, collected 30 days after allogeneic stem cell transplant. V and J are TRBV19 and TRBJ2-6, with D uncertain. This CDR3 is CASSMVNSGANVLTF. CDR3 DNA sequence: TGTGCCAGTAGTATGGTTAATTCTGGGGCCAACGTCCTGACTTTC.